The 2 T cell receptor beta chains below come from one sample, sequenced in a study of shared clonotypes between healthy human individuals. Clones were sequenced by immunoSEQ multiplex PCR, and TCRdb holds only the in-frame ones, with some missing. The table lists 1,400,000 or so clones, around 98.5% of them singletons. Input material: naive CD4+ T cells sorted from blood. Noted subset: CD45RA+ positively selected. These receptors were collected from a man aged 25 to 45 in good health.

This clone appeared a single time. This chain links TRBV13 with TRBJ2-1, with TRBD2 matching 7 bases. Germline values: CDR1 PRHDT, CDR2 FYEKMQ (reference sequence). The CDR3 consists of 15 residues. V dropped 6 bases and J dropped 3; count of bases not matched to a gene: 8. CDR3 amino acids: CASRPGTILYNEQFF. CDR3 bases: TGTGCCAGCAGGCCCGGGACTATTCTCTACAATGAGCAGTTCTTC.

The CDR3 nucleotides are TGTGCCAGCAGTTTCATCTCCAGCATTCGCTTCTACGAGCAGTACTTC. Protein: CASSFISSIRFYEQYF. The chain carries TRBV28 and TRBJ2-7; D is unresolved. The V end was cut by 3 bases, the J end by 3 bases, with 18 bases between. Germline values: CDR1 MDHEN, CDR2 SYDVKM. The CDR3 sequence is 16 residues long.